This TCR beta chain was obtained from a study of blood T cell repertoires in COVID-19. Study at large: T cells, B-cell-depleted T cells, or PBMCs provided the cDNA or gDNA that served as material.

The CDR3 runs 10 residues. Trimming took 8 bases from V and 3 from J, leaving 4 bases between them. In the original processing: Amplification from reference gene primers served as the basis for estimated nucleated cell counts. Generated by immunoSEQ multiplex PCR, the TCRdb table keeps only in-frame clones and is missing some. For V, J and clone size, that table is used; D and trimming come from the DNA. There are about 160,000 clones in the sample; 82% occur only once, and more than 6% lies in the top ten. Sample: peripheral blood. The genes are TRBV12-3 or TRBV12-4 and TRBJ1-2; D gene uncertain. The TCR comes from a woman aged 35 to 49 with COVID-19, enrolled during active disease. The CDR3 region has the DNA TGTGCCAGCGGAGACTATGGCTACACCTTC. Its protein is CASGDYGYTF.